These 19 T cell receptor beta chains were all obtained from the same sample, sequenced in a study of OX40 agonist ivuxolimab in advanced cancers. Using immunoSEQ multiplex PCR, the repertoire was profiled, and TCRdb retains in-frame clones only, with some absent. The table shows 87,000 or so clones, with around 85% occurring only once. The material sequenced was CD4+ or CD8+ T cells sorted from blood, taken in a trial of the OX40 agonist ivuxolimab. All receptors come from an adult with an advanced solid tumor such as melanoma, head and neck, liver or kidney cancer.

V usage is TRBV25-1 and J usage is TRBJ1-6; D unresolved. CDR1 is MGHDK and CDR2 is SYGVNS in the germline V gene. V was shortened by 8 bases and J by 14 bases, with 22 bases between the two germline ends. The CDR3 consists of 14 residues. CDR3 sequence reads: CASGKDPLLVTLHF. In DNA, the CDR3 is TGTGCCAGCGGAAAGGACCCCCTTTTGGTCACCCTCCACTTT.

The genes are TRBV2 and TRBJ2-3; the match to TRBD2 covers 9 bases. The length of the CDR3 is 17 residues. Germline V lookup: CDR1 SNHLY, CDR2 FYNNEI. The J segment lost 4 bases and the V segment lost 6 bases, leaving 14 bases of the junction unmatched. This CDR3 is CASRLPGLAVSPDTQYF. CDR3 DNA sequence: TGTGCCAGCAGGTTACCGGGACTAGCTGTCTCACCAGATACGCAGTATTTT.

V is TRBV30 and J is TRBJ2-1; D unresolved. Trimming removed 0 bases at V and 6 bases at J, with 3 bases between. CDR3 length equals 11 residues. In germline, CDR1 is GTSNPN, CDR2 SVGIG (reference sequence). The CDR3 nucleotides read TGTGCCTGGAGTGTAGTCAATGAGCAGTTCTTC. Its translation: CAWSVVNEQFF.

The J gene is TRBJ2-5, the V gene TRBV5-1; 10 bases are shared with TRBD1. V shed 4 bases, J shed 4 bases, and the junction held 7 bases outside the gene matches. CDR1 is SGHRS, CDR2 YFSETQ, per germline. This CDR3 spans 15 amino acids. The CDR3 DNA is TGCGCCAGCAGCCGATGGACAGGGGGGAGAGAGACCCAGTACTTC. This encodes CASSRWTGGRETQYF.

This clone showed up just once. The chain has TRBV5-1 and TRBJ2-7, with a weak D call TRBD1 (6 bases). The CDR3 has 15 residues. V was pared by 0 bases and J by 2 bases, with 12 bases between. Germline lookup yields CDR1 SGHRS and CDR2 YFSETQ. The CDR3 is CASSLVWTEPYEQYF. For the CDR3, the DNA is TGCGCCAGCAGCTTGGTTTGGACAGAACCCTACGAGCAGTACTTC.

This chain connects TRBV11-2 to TRBJ2-7; D might be TRBD1 (5 bases). V gave up 5 bases and J gave up 5 bases, with 16 bases separating them. The CDR3 consists of 14 residues. Germline CDR1 is SGHAT and CDR2 is FQNNGV. The CDR3 reads CASSPQAGFNEQYF. As DNA, the CDR3 is TGTGCCAGCAGCCCCCAGGCAGGGTTTAACGAGCAGTACTTC.

This chain joins TRBV19 and TRBJ2-5; D is unclear. The better agreement between TRBJ2-7 and the DNA end casts doubt on the J call. The CDR3 is made up of 12 amino acids. Germline lookup yields CDR1 LNHDA and CDR2 SQIVND (reference sequence). This CDR3 reads CASGTTSYEQYF. Here the CDR3 DNA reads TGTGCCAGCGGTACAACCTCCTACGAGCAGTACTTC.

The chain links TRBV19 to TRBJ2-5, with D maybe TRBD1 (6 bases). The germline gives CDR1 LNHDA, CDR2 SQIVND (reference sequence). CDR3 length equals 14 residues. V was cut by 1 base and J by 3 bases, with 9 bases left in between. The CDR3 is CASSIGTAKETQYF. CDR3 in DNA: TGTGCCAGTAGTATAGGGACAGCCAAAGAGACCCAGTACTTC.

This clone was counted a few times. V is TRBV15 and J is TRBJ1-2, with 8 bases matching TRBD1. This CDR3 has 13 amino acids. Germline V gene sequence: CDR1 LNHNV, CDR2 YYDKDF (reference sequence). Trimming at V came to 6 bases and at J to 6 bases, leaving 6 bases not matched to a gene. CDR3 sequence reads: CATRPGQGDGYTF. CDR3 in DNA: TGTGCCACCAGACCTGGACAGGGTGATGGCTACACCTTC.

This clone has only one observation. The rearrangement uses TRBV6-1 and TRBJ2-3; 8 bases line up with TRBD2. Germline-derived CDR1 and CDR2 are MNHNS and SASEGT. The ends lost 6 bases at V and 5 bases at J; junction bases unmatched: 7. This CDR3 contains 14 residues. CDR3 sequence reads: CASRTAGARDTQYF. The CDR3 DNA is TGTGCCAGCAGAACAGCGGGAGCAAGAGATACGCAGTATTTT.

This clone was detected only a few times. The J gene is TRBJ1-5, the V gene TRBV7-8; D is uncertain. The CDR3 totals 13 residues. CDR1 and CDR2 from the germline V gene are SGHVS and FQNEAQ. V lost 1 base to trimming and J lost 11 bases, with 12 bases between them. For the CDR3, the DNA is TGTGCCAGCAGCTTAGGACCGACGAGGGCCCAGCATTTT. Its translation is CASSLGPTRAQHF.

DNA of the CDR3: TGTGCCAGCAGCTTAGTAGCGGGAGATAACATTCAGTACTTC. It translates to CASSLVAGDNIQYF. The V and J genes are TRBV7-2 and TRBJ2-4, with TRBD2 matching over 9 bases. Germline-derived CDR1 and CDR2 are SGHTA and FQGNSA. V gave up 1 base and J gave up 7 bases; unmatched junction bases: 2. CDR3 length: 14 residues.

The rearrangement links TRBV5-1 to TRBJ1-2; D unresolved. Trimming cost V 1 base and J 2 bases, with 6 bases left between them. The CDR3 has 13 residues. Germline V CDR1 and CDR2: SGHRS, YFSETQ. CDR3 coding DNA: TGCGCCAGCAGCTTGACAGACAACTATGGCTACACCTTC. It yields the protein CASSLTDNYGYTF.

This chain links TRBV7-8 with TRBJ2-5; D ambiguous. With 3 bases removed from V and 5 bases from J, the gap between germline ends came to 10 bases. The CDR3 contains 13 residues. Germline V gene data show CDR1 as SGHVS and CDR2 as FQNEAQ. As DNA, the CDR3 is TGTGCCAGCAGCTTTCAAGGTGCGGAGACCCAGTACTTC. It is translated as CASSFQGAETQYF.

This clone appeared once. V usage is TRBV7-3 and J usage is TRBJ1-1, with 9 nucleotides matching TRBD1. The CDR3 has 15 amino acids. CDR1 is SGHTA, CDR2 FQGTGA, per germline. V lost 4 bases, J lost 5 bases, and 8 bases stayed unmatched. CDR3 amino acids: CASSSSGTGKTEAFF. CDR3 DNA sequence: TGTGCCAGCAGCTCGAGCGGGACAGGGAAGACTGAAGCTTTCTTT. The variable domain in full, with the rest retrieved from reference TRBV7-3 and TRBJ1-1, is GAGVSQTPSNKVTEKGKYVELRCDPISGHTALYWYRQSLGQGPEFLIYFQGTGAADDSGLPNDRFFAVRPEGSVSTLKIQRTERGDSAVYLCASSSSGTGKTEAFFGQGTRLTVV.

This sequence joins TRBV4-1 and TRBJ1-5; D is unclear. CDR3 length: 14 amino acids. Germline values: CDR1 MGHRA, CDR2 YSYEKL. V lost 4 bases, J lost 7 bases, and 14 bases lay in between. CDR3 nucleotides: TGCGCCAGCAGCCCCACCATGGGGTACCAGCCCCAGCATTTT. This sequence encodes CASSPTMGYQPQHF.

The chain employs TRBV7-9 and TRBJ2-2, with D tentatively TRBD2 (6 bases). This CDR3 is 18 amino acids long. Germline CDR1 reads SEHNR; CDR2 reads FQNEAQ (reference sequence). V lost 5 bases to trimming and J lost 1 base, with 20 bases between them. The CDR3 is CASSQTAGLGGNTGELFF. CDR3 nucleotide sequence: TGTGCCAGCAGCCAGACAGCAGGACTCGGGGGGAACACCGGGGAGCTGTTTTTT.

V gene TRBV28 combines with J gene TRBJ2-1, with 10 bases that match TRBD2. V was clipped by 7 bases and J by 7 bases; unmatched bases: 7. CDR3 length equals 14 residues. CDR1 is MDHEN, CDR2 SYDVKM, per germline. This chain's CDR3 is CASKLAGLGNEQFF. DNA for the CDR3: TGTGCCAGCAAACTAGCGGGATTAGGTAATGAGCAGTTCTTC. Filled out from reference TRBV28 and TRBJ2-1, the complete variable domain reads DVKVTQSSRYLVKRTGEKVFLECVQDMDHENMFWYRQDPGLGLRLIYFSYDVKMKEKGDIPEGYSVSREKKERFSLILESASTNQTSMYLCASKLAGLGNEQFFGPGTRLTVL.

The chain has TRBV15 and TRBJ2-3; TRBD1 matches 9 bases. Germline CDR1 reads LNHNV; CDR2 reads YYDKDF (reference sequence). Trimming removed 8 bases from V and 6 bases from J; junction bases left unmatched: 6. The CDR3 contains 13 residues. The CDR3 spells CATGTGTFDTQYF. CDR3 in DNA: TGTGCCACCGGGACAGGGACATTTGATACGCAGTATTTT.